This record covers a single TCR beta chain. The CDR3 is 15 amino acids. V lost 4 bases, J lost 4 bases, and 3 bases stayed unmatched. CDR1 LNHNV and CDR2 YYDKDF come from the germline V gene (reference sequence). The entry originates in a study of cytomegalovirus exposure and HLA in healthy donors. Overall study: In a previous analysis, nearly 120 million unique TCR beta sequences were found from 150 million to 200 million T cells.

The donors comprised healthy bone marrow donors. With 60 Vbeta and 13 Jbeta primers, the PCR was carried out. Using immunoSEQ multiplex PCR, the repertoire was profiled, and TCRdb retains in-frame clones only, with some absent. This sample contains 130,000 or so clones. This chain connects TRBV15 to TRBJ1-6, with 8 bases matching TRBD1. This TCR was sampled from a woman between 18 and 29 years old in good health and CMV-seronegative. The material sequenced was PBMCs. The CDR3 region is CATSTDRGYNSPLHF. The CDR3 nucleotides read TGTGCCACCAGCACCGACAGGGGATATAATTCACCCCTCCACTTT.